Below, 21 T cell receptor beta chains from the same sample are listed, as sequenced in a study of blood T cell repertoires in COVID-19. TCRdb keeps only in-frame clones here, not all; method: immunoSEQ multiplex PCR. The sample holds just over 650,000 clones, approximately 90% seen once. The specimen sequenced was peripheral blood. The receptors shown here come from a woman aged 18-30 years with acute or convalescent COVID-19.

V is TRBV9 and J is TRBJ1-2; D perhaps matches TRBD1 (5 bases). Trimming took off 0 bases at V and 3 bases at J, with 9 bases between the two ends. The germline V gene has CDR1 SGDLS and CDR2 YYNGEE. CDR3 length: 14 residues. CDR3 nucleotide sequence: TGTGCCAGCAGCGTAGCGGGGGATCACTATGGCTACACCTTC. This codes for CASSVAGDHYGYTF.

The V call is TRBV3-1 (or the pseudogene TRBV3-2), the J call TRBJ2-1; possibly TRBD1 for D (5 bases). Germline-derived CDR1 and CDR2 are LGHDT and YNNKEL (reference sequence). V lost 0 bases to trimming and J lost 0 bases, with 12 bases between them. The CDR3 totals 17 residues. The CDR3, as DNA: TGTGCCAGCAGCCAAGAGCAGGACGACAGCTCCTACAATGAGCAGTTCTTC. The encoded protein is CASSQEQDDSSYNEQFF.

This clone was detected once. The chain carries TRBV19 and TRBJ1-5; 8 nucleotides align to TRBD1. J gave up 3 bases and V 5 bases, and 12 bases lay outside the gene matches. This CDR3 region has 17 residues. Germline loops: CDR1 LNHDA, CDR2 SQIVND (reference sequence). The CDR3 bases are TGTGCCAGTAGTCCCTGGACAGGGAATGGGAACAATCAGCCCCAGCATTTT. This sequence encodes CASSPWTGNGNNQPQHF.

V gene TRBV6-2 or TRBV6-3 combines with J gene TRBJ2-3, with 7 bases aligning to TRBD2. The V gene's germline CDR1 is MNHEY and CDR2 SVGEGT. The CDR3 totals 16 residues. V gave up 2 bases and J gave up 2 bases; unmatched junction bases: 7. The CDR3 reads CASSYGSGGLTDTQYF. The CDR3, as DNA: TGTGCCAGCAGTTACGGGTCGGGGGGACTCACAGATACGCAGTATTTT.

The rearrangement links TRBV7-2 to TRBJ1-2, with D maybe TRBD1 (6 bases). V lost 3 bases and J 4 bases, leaving 12 bases between the germline ends. The CDR3 totals 14 residues. From germline, CDR1 is SGHTA and CDR2 FQGNSA. CDR3 nucleotide sequence: TGTGCCAGCAGCTTCGCAGGGGCCTCCTATGGCTACACCTTC. As protein: CASSFAGASYGYTF.

This chain uses TRBV5-4 with TRBJ1-2; maybe TRBD1 (6 bases). Between the trimmed V and J ends, which lost 0 bases and 3 bases, there was a span of 12 bases. Per the germline V gene, CDR1 is SGHNT and CDR2 is YYREEE (reference sequence). The CDR3 spans 15 residues. CDR3 DNA: TGTGCCAGCAGCTTGGTGGGAGGGGGGCACTATGGCTACACCTTC. It codes for CASSLVGGGHYGYTF.

This chain connects TRBV7-3 to TRBJ1-1, with D unclear. Germline V gives CDR1 SGHTA, CDR2 FQGTGA. The CDR3 is 14 amino acids. Between the trimmed V and J ends, which lost 0 bases and 2 bases, there was a span of 7 bases. The chain's CDR3 is CASSLTGSNTEAFF. The DNA of the CDR3 is TGTGCCAGCAGCTTAACCGGGTCCAACACTGAAGCTTTCTTT.

This rearrangement joins TRBV19 to TRBJ1-2, with D unresolved. The ends were cut back, 5 bases at V and 4 bases at J, with 8 bases in the middle. This CDR3 region has 12 residues. Germline V gene sequence: CDR1 LNHDA, CDR2 SQIVND (reference sequence). CDR3 in DNA: TGTGCCAGTAGTTCGGCGGGCTATGGCTACACCTTC. Amino acid sequence: CASSSAGYGYTF. The full variable domain, in which reference TRBV19 and TRBJ1-2 provide the parts outside the CDR3, is DGGITQSPKYLFRKEGQNVTLSCEQNLNHDAMYWYRQDPGQGLRLIYYSQIVNDFQKGDIAEGYSVSREKKESFPLTVTSAQKNPTAFYLCASSSAGYGYTFGSGTRLTVV.

This clone was seen just once. V is TRBV27 and J is TRBJ1-1; 9 bases match TRBD1. Germline values: CDR1 MNHEY, CDR2 SMNVEV (reference sequence). This CDR3 contains 15 residues. Germline trimming cut 5 bases from V and 4 bases from J; bases unmatched to any gene: 8. CDR3 sequence: CASSLRTGAGTEAFF. As DNA, the CDR3 is TGTGCCAGCAGTCTCCGGACAGGGGCCGGCACTGAAGCTTTCTTT.

The chain employs TRBV6-5 and TRBJ1-1; no definite D call. The CDR3 extends over 15 amino acids. Between the trimmed V and J ends, which lost 0 bases and 4 bases, there was a span of 12 bases. Germline values: CDR1 MNHEY, CDR2 SVGAGI. DNA for the CDR3: TGTGCCAGCAGTTACTCTCGGGAGACGAGCACTGAAGCTTTCTTT. Translating gives CASSYSRETSTEAFF.

J is TRBJ2-7 and V is TRBV13; possible D gene TRBD2, 7 bases. Trimming pared 2 bases from V and 5 bases from J, leaving 19 bases between. Looked up from germline, CDR1 is PRHDT and CDR2 is FYEKMQ (reference sequence). The CDR3 runs to 16 residues. CDR3 amino acids: CASSLWGGHPRDEQYF. Written as DNA, the CDR3 is TGTGCCAGCAGCTTATGGGGGGGACACCCTCGGGACGAGCAGTACTTC.

The chain recombines TRBV5-6 with TRBJ1-2, with TRBD1 matching 7 bases. With 8 bases clipped from V and 2 bases from J, the junction kept 12 bases outside the gene matches. CDR3 length equals 15 residues. Germline V gives CDR1 SGHDT, CDR2 YYEEEE. The CDR3 reads CASQAPGQRNYGYTF. The CDR3 region has the DNA TGTGCCAGTCAGGCCCCGGGACAGCGAAACTATGGCTACACCTTC.

V gene TRBV5-5 combines with J gene TRBJ1-1; the D gene is possibly TRBD1 (5 bases). Deletions cut 2 bases from V and 3 bases from J, with 8 bases between. Germline CDR1 reads SGHKS; CDR2 reads YYEKEE (reference sequence). The CDR3 totals 13 residues. The CDR3 region has the DNA TGTGCCAGCAGCTTCGGAGGGGACACTGAAGCTTTCTTT. Its protein product is CASSFGGDTEAFF.

The DNA for the CDR3 is TGTGCCAGCTCGGGACTAGCGGGGGGCCGGGGCTCCTACAATGAGCAGTTCTTC. Translated: CASSGLAGGRGSYNEQFF. The chain carries TRBV5-6 and TRBJ2-1, with 15 positions matching TRBD2. The ends lost 7 bases at V and 0 bases at J; junction bases unmatched: 8. The germline gives CDR1 SGHDT, CDR2 YYEEEE. The length of the CDR3 is 18 residues. Using reference TRBV5-6 and TRBJ2-1 for the parts outside the CDR3, the full variable domain is DAGVTQSPTHLIKTRGQQVTLRCSPKSGHDTVSWYQQALGQGPQFIFQYYEEEERQRGNFPDRFSGHQFPNYSSELNVNALLLGDSALYLCASSGLAGGRGSYNEQFFGPGTRLTVL.

This chain links TRBV19 with TRBJ2-2; TRBD1 is a possible D gene (5 bases). The CDR3 spans 15 residues. CDR1 and CDR2 (germline): LNHDA, SQIVND (reference sequence). V gave up 8 bases and J gave up 8 bases, with 21 bases separating them. The CDR3, as DNA: TGTGCCAGTTCCCCCGTACTACTTCAGGGAGGGGAGCTGTTTTTT. Translation: CASSPVLLQGGELFF.

To note about this clone: A junction end diverges from the germline sequence, so it may reflect a read error. The J gene is TRBJ1-1, the V gene TRBV6-6; D gene ambiguous. Germline V gives CDR1 MNHNY, CDR2 SVGAGI (reference sequence). The CDR3 spans 12 residues. Here the CDR3 reads CASSYSGTEVFF. The DNA of the CDR3 is TGTGCCAGCAGTTACTCGGGCACTGAAGTTTTCTTT.

V gene TRBV4-2 combines with J gene TRBJ1-4; D gene ambiguous. In germline, CDR1 is LGHNA, CDR2 YNFKEQ. The germline V and J ends were trimmed by 1 base and 10 bases, with 19 bases remaining between them. CDR3 length: 16 amino acids. In nucleotides, the CDR3 is TGTGCCAGCAGCCAAGGATCTCAGGAGGAGTGGGGAAAACTGTTTTTT. Protein: CASSQGSQEEWGKLFF.

This chain links TRBV6-5 with TRBJ1-1; 9 positions agree with TRBD1. Trimming took 2 bases from V and 10 from J; bases not matched to a gene: 8. The germline V gene has CDR1 MNHEY and CDR2 SVGAGI. The CDR3 sequence is 14 residues long. This CDR3 is CASSYTSLDRGAFF. The CDR3 coding sequence is TGTGCCAGCAGTTACACATCCTTGGACAGGGGAGCTTTCTTT.

The CDR3 sequence: CASRQGARIYGYTF. The CDR3 coding sequence is TGTGCCAGCAGACAGGGGGCGCGTATCTATGGCTACACCTTC. This chain uses TRBV28 with TRBJ1-2; 9 nucleotides agree with TRBD1. From germline, CDR1 is MDHEN and CDR2 SYDVKM. The ends lost 6 bases at V and 4 bases at J; junction bases unmatched: 6. The CDR3 has 14 residues.

The chain uses TRBV6-6 and TRBJ2-1, with TRBD1 identical over 7 bases. Trimming at V came to 5 bases and at J to 9 bases, leaving 4 bases not matched to a gene. The CDR3 has 12 residues. The germline CDR1 and CDR2 sequences are MNHNY and SVGAGI (reference sequence). DNA of the CDR3: TGTGCCAGCAGTCCCGCAGGGGGTGAGCAGTTCTTC. This codes for CASSPAGGEQFF.

The sample holds one count of this clone. The V and J genes are TRBV5-1 and TRBJ1-1; D possibly corresponds to TRBD1 (6 bases). Trimming pared 1 base from V and 1 base from J, leaving 8 bases between. The CDR3 is made up of 14 amino acids. Germline V CDR1 and CDR2: SGHRS, YFSETQ. CDR3 coding DNA: TGCGCCAGCAGCTTGCAACAGGGGAACACTGAAGCTTTCTTT. It specifies CASSLQQGNTEAFF.